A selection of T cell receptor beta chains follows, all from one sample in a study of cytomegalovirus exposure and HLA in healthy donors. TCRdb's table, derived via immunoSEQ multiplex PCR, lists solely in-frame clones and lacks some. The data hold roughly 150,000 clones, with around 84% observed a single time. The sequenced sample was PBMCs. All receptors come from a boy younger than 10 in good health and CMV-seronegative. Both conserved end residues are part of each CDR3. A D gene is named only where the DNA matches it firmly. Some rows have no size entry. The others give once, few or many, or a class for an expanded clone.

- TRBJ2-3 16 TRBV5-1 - TGCGCCAGCAGCTTGGGAATCGGCGCAGGTCAGGGTACGCAGTATTTT CASSLGIGAGQGTQYF
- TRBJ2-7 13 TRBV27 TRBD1 TGTGCCAGCAGTTTACAGGGGGCTTACGAGCAGTACTTC CASSLQGAYEQYF
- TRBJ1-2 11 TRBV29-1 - TGCAGCGTCGAAGCCAGGCCGGGCTACACCTTC CSVEARPGYTF
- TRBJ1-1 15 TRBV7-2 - TGTGCCAGCAGCTTACGTGGGACAACGAACACTGAAGCTTTCTTT CASSLRGTTNTEAFF
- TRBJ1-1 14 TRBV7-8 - TGTGCCAGCAGCTTAGCGAGCCGGGACACTGAAGCTTTCTTT CASSLASRDTEAFF
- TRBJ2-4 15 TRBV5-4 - TGTGCCAGCAGCTCCCGTCCGGGGGCCAAAAACATTCAGTACTTC CASSSRPGAKNIQYF
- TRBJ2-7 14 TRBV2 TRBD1 TGTGCCAGCAGGGAACTAGAGGGGGCTTACGAGCAGTACTTC CASRELEGAYEQYF
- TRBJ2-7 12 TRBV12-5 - TGTGCTAGTGGTTTATCGGGGTACGAGCAGTACTTC CASGLSGYEQYF
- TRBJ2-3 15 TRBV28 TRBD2 TGTGCCAGCAGTTCAAGGACTAGCGGGGTAGATACGCAGTATTTT CASSSRTSGVDTQYF
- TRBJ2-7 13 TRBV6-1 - TGTGCCAGCAGCTCCGGGAATCCGAAAGAGCAGTACTTC CASSSGNPKEQYF
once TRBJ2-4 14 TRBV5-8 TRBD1 TGTGCCAGCAGCTTTAGTGAGGGGGCGAACATTCAGTACTTC CASSFSEGANIQYF
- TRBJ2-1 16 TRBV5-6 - TGTGCCAGCAGCTTGGTTCCCCCCAACACCTACAATGAGCAGTTCTTC CASSLVPPNTYNEQFF
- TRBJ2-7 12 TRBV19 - TGTGCCAGTAGTAATGAGGATTACGAGCAGTACTTC CASSNEDYEQYF
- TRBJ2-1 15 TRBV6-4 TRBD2 TGTGCCAGCAGTGACTTACGGGGGGGTAACAATGAGCAGTTCTTC CASSDLRGGNNEQFF
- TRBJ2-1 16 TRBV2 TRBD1 TGTGCCAGCGCCCTAAAGGGGGACAGGGGGCTCAATGAGCAGTTCTTC CASALKGDRGLNEQFF
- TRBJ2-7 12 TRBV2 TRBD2 TGTGCGGGGAGCGGGACCCTCTACGAGCAGTACTTC CAGSGTLYEQYF
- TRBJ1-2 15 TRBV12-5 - TGTGCTAGTGGTTTGGCCCCTGGGGGCCTCTATGGCTACACCTTC CASGLAPGGLYGYTF
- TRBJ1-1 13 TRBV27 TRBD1 TGTGCCAGCAGCCGGGGACAGGGCACTGAAGCTTTCTTT CASSRGQGTEAFF
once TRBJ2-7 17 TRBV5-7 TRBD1 TGTGCCAGCAGCTTGAATAGGAGGACAGGGCTTCGCTACGAGCAGTACTTC CASSLNRRTGLRYEQYF
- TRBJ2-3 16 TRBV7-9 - TGTGCCAGCAGCTTAAGTAGGAGTCATCCTCCAGATACGCAGTATTTT CASSLSRSHPPDTQYF
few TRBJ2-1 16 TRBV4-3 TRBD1 TGCGCCAGCAGCCATCACACAGGGGCCTCCTACAATGAGCAGTTCTTC CASSHHTGASYNEQFF
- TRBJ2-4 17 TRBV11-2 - TGTGCCAGCAGAAAGATACAGGATCAGTTAGCCAAAAACATTCAGTACTTC CASRKIQDQLAKNIQYF
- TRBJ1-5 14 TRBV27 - TGTGCCAGCAGTCCTTACGGGGTACGTCAGCCCCAGCATTTT CASSPYGVRQPQHF
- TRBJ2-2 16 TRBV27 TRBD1 TGTGCCAGCAGTACAAACAGGGGCGCTTACACCGGGGAGCTGTTTTTT CASSTNRGAYTGELFF
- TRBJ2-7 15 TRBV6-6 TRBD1 TGTGCCAGCAGTTATTCGGACAGGGGACCCTACGAGCAGTACTTC CASSYSDRGPYEQYF